This TCR beta chain was found in a study of cytomegalovirus exposure and HLA in healthy donors. Study-wide background: HLA-typed donors were the source of about 85 million unique TCRs, which an early data release held.

Study-wide results and limits: In a later analysis, CMV-associated beta chains were mostly HLA-associated, it appeared. With later analysis, a missense DCLRE1C variant became linked to TCR beta V- and J-gene trimming.

This PCR relied on a set of 60 Vbeta primers and 13 Jbeta primers. Clones were read by immunoSEQ multiplex PCR, and TCRdb kept only the in-frame ones, dropping some. This table has approximately 170,000 clones, 82% appearing once. This CDR3 has 17 amino acids. CDR1 is LNHNV and CDR2 is YYDKDF in the germline V gene (reference sequence). Unmatched junction bases numbered 14, after V lost 5 bases and J lost 5 bases. With respect to this clone: The antigen remains undetermined.

The V call is TRBV15, the J call TRBJ2-5; 10 bases fit TRBD2. Sequenced: PBMCs. The receptor was isolated from a male donor in good health and CMV-seronegative. This CDR3 is CATSGYKGAGGLETQYF. The CDR3 coding sequence is TGTGCCACCAGCGGATATAAGGGAGCGGGGGGGCTCGAGACCCAGTACTTC.